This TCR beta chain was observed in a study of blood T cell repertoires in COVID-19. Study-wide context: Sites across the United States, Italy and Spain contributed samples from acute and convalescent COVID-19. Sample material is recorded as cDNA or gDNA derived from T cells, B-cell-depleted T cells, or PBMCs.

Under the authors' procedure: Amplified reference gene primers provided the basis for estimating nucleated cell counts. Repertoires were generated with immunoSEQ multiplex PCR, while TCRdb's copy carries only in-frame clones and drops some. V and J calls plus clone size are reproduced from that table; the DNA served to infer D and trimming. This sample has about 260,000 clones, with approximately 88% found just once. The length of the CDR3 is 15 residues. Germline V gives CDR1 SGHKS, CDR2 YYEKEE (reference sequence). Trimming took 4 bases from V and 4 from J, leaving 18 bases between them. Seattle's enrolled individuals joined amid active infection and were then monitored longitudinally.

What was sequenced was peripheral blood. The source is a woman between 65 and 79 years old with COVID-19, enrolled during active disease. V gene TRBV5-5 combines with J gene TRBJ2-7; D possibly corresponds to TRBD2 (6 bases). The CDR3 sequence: CASSIGAGRMYEQYF. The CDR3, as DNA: TGTGCCAGCAGCATTGGGGCCGGGAGAATGTACGAGCAGTACTTC.